This passage covers 7 T cell receptor beta chains from one sample sequenced in a study of blood T cell repertoires in COVID-19. Generated by immunoSEQ multiplex PCR, the TCRdb table keeps only in-frame clones and is missing some. The table has approximately 150,000 clones, 76% seen once. The material sequenced was peripheral blood. The receptors derive from a man aged 60 to 75 with acute or convalescent COVID-19.

This chain links TRBV9 with TRBJ1-1, with unresolved D. This CDR3 has 13 residues. V lost 4 bases and J lost 1, with 8 bases in between. Germline CDR1 and CDR2: SGDLS and YYNGEE. This CDR3 reads CASSPQENTEAFF. For the CDR3, the DNA is TGTGCCAGCAGCCCTCAGGAGAACACTGAAGCTTTCTTT.

This sequence joins TRBV5-6 and TRBJ2-7; D not resolved. The germline V and J ends were trimmed by 2 bases and 3 bases, with 12 bases remaining between them. CDR3 length: 14 residues. Per germline, CDR1 SGHDT and CDR2 YYEEEE. The CDR3 is CASSLSPTGYEQYF. The CDR3 DNA sequence: TGTGCCAGCAGCTTAAGCCCAACGGGCTACGAGCAGTACTTC.

The sample holds one count of this clone. This chain connects TRBV4-1 to TRBJ1-4, with no clear D. Germline V gene sequence: CDR1 MGHRA, CDR2 YSYEKL. The ends were cut back, 1 base at V and 2 bases at J, with 8 bases in the middle. There are 15 residues in the CDR3. CDR3 region: CASSQAGATNEKLFF. Here the CDR3 DNA reads TGCGCCAGCAGCCAAGCCGGAGCGACTAATGAAAAACTGTTTTTT.

The chain links TRBV27 to TRBJ2-1; 10 nucleotides align to TRBD2. The V and J ends lost 6 bases and 0 bases, in that order; junction bases with no gene match: 5. Per the germline V gene, CDR1 is MNHEY and CDR2 is SMNVEV (reference sequence). This CDR3 has 16 residues. DNA for the CDR3: TGTGCCAGCAGAAGGGCTAGCGGGAGCTCCTACAATGAGCAGTTCTTC. Translating it yields CASRRASGSSYNEQFF.

The V call is TRBV2, the J call TRBJ2-1, with 14 bases lining up with TRBD2. The junction had 7 bases not matched to a gene; V was cut back by 6 bases and J by 12 bases. CDR1 is SNHLY and CDR2 is FYNNEI in the germline V gene. The length of the CDR3 is 14 residues. In DNA, the CDR3 is TGTGCCAGCAGGGGGACTAGCGGGAGTTCCGGGCAGTTCTTC. Translated: CASRGTSGSSGQFF.

Comments on this clone: Other DNA sequences from this sample encode an identical CDR3 as well. The chain carries TRBV4-1 and TRBJ2-2; D may be TRBD2 (6 bases). The germline CDR1 and CDR2 sequences are MGHRA and YSYEKL. This CDR3 has 15 amino acids. V was shortened by 0 bases and J by 4 bases, with 9 bases between the two germline ends. Written as DNA, the CDR3 is TGCGCCAGCAGCCAAGAACCCGGGGGCACCGGGGAGCTGTTTTTT. Translated, it gives CASSQEPGGTGELFF.

V usage is TRBV6-5 and J usage is TRBJ2-3, with 8 bases matching TRBD2. V lost 0 bases to trimming and J lost 4 bases; unmatched junction nucleotides: 3. The germline V gene has CDR1 MNHEY and CDR2 SVGAGI. This CDR3 has 15 residues. This chain's CDR3 is CASSYSAGGADTQYF. The CDR3 nucleotides read TGTGCCAGCAGTTACTCGGCGGGGGGCGCAGATACGCAGTATTTT.